A selection of T cell receptor beta chains follows, all from one sample in a study of beta chain features in type 1 diabetes. Profiled with immunoSEQ multiplex PCR; TCRdb holds only in-frame clones, not every one. The sample includes roughly 290,000 clones, 7.5% to 9.5% of them seen just once. The specimen was central memory CD4+ T cells from blood. The receptors derive from a young woman in good health. Both conserved end residues are part of each CDR3. D genes are given only for firm matches. Not every row has a clone size; where given, it reads once, few, many or a size class.

NA	NA	TRBV7-2	TRBJ2-1	CASSQETSGAIDEQFF	TGTGCCAGCAGCCAAGAAACGTCGGGAGCTATCGATGAGCAGTTCTTC
NA	many	TRBV25-1	TRBJ2-1	CASSKGREQFF	TGTGCCAGCAGTAAGGGACGAGAGCAGTTCTTC
NA	few	TRBV7-2	TRBJ1-1	CASRISLNTEAFF	TGTGCCAGCAGAATCAGTTTAAACACTGAAGCTTTCTTT
NA	few	TRBV7-9	TRBJ2-5	CASSLAPPIGNAYQETQYF	TGTGCCAGCAGCTTAGCGCCGCCTATCGGAAATGCGTACCAAGAGACCCAGTACTTC
NA	many	TRBV5-6	TRBJ2-5	CASSYLLETQYF	TGTGCCAGCAGCTATCTCTTGGAGACCCAGTACTTC
NA	NA	TRBV4-3	TRBJ2-3	CASSQGTRTEAGDTQYF	TGCGCCAGCAGCCAAGGGACTCGGACCGAAGCGGGAGATACGCAGTATTTT
TRBD1	NA	TRBV7-2	TRBJ2-2	CASSDKRQGSGELFF	TGTGCCAGCAGCGATAAACGACAGGGGTCCGGGGAGCTGTTTTTT
TRBD2	NA	TRBV7-6	TRBJ2-3	CASSFFSGSRTDTQYF	TGTGCCAGCAGCTTTTTTAGCGGGAGTCGGACAGATACGCAGTATTTT
NA	few	TRBV7-9	TRBJ1-4	CASSPWSTNEKLFF	TGTGCCAGCAGCCCGTGGTCGACTAATGAAAAACTGTTTTTT
NA	few	TRBV15	TRBJ2-1	CATSREAAYNEQFF	TGTGCCACCAGCAGAGAGGCTGCCTACAATGAGCAGTTCTTC
NA	once	TRBV2	TRBJ1-5	CASSEQGHYNQPQHF	TGTGCCAGCAGTGAACAGGGGCACTACAATCAGCCCCAGCATTTT
NA	few	TRBV19	TRBJ2-3	CASSRSSRSDTQYF	TGTGCCAGTAGTCGTAGTAGTCGGTCAGATACGCAGTATTTT
NA	NA	TRBV7-3	TRBJ2-3	CASSLTSGGRADTQYF	TGTGCCAGCAGCTTAACGTCGGGGGGCCGGGCAGATACGCAGTATTTT
NA	NA	TRBV4-1	TRBJ1-3	CASGTEATSGNTIYF	TGTGCCAGCGGAACGGAGGCGACCTCTGGAAACACCATATATTTT
TRBD2	NA	TRBV6-5	TRBJ2-5	CASSISGSGETQYF	TGTGCCAGCAGTATCAGCGGGAGCGGCGAGACCCAGTACTTC
NA	few	TRBV7-3	TRBJ2-1	CASGVAGPSYNEQFF	TGTGCCAGCGGGGTTGCCGGACCCTCCTACAATGAGCAGTTCTTC
NA	few	TRBV21-1	TRBJ2-6	CATGQESGANVLTF	TGTGCCACAGGACAGGAATCTGGGGCCAACGTCCTGACTTTC
TRBD1	many	TRBV28	TRBJ2-4	CASSITGGAAKNIQYF	TGTGCCAGCAGCATCACAGGGGGCGCAGCCAAAAACATTCAGTACTTC
TRBD2	NA	TRBV7-2	TRBJ2-2	CASSPPSSGDTGELFF	TGTGCCAGCAGCCCCCCCTCTAGCGGGGACACCGGGGAGCTGTTTTTT
NA	NA	TRBV4-1	TRBJ2-3	CASSQDLRGRTDTQYF	TGCGCCAGCAGCCAAGATTTGCGGGGGCGCACAGATACGCAGTATTTT